This is a list of T cell receptor beta chains from one sample in a study of T cells in Graves' hyperthyroidism and ophthalmopathy. TCRdb recomputed calls from the multiplex PCR reads with MiXCR, one row per CDR3 protein. The sample comprises a few hundred thousand distinct CDR3 sequences, approximately 44% of which are singletons, and around a fifth rests with the top ten. Sequencing was done on a sample of peripheral blood or thyroid tissue (not recorded which). The receptors shown here come from an adult woman with Graves' disease, either hyperthyroidism or ophthalmopathy (not recorded which). Both conserved end residues are part of each CDR3. A D gene is named only where the DNA matches it firmly. Rows give clone size only sometimes, using once, few, many, or a class for an expanded clone.

abundance,d_gene,len,j_gene,v_gene,CDR3aa,CDR3nt
-,TRBD1,14,TRBJ1-2,TRBV7-6,CASSDTTGGYGYTF,TGTGCCAGCAGCGACACTACAGGGGGCTATGGCTACACCTTC
-,-,12,TRBJ2-1,TRBV29-1,CSVIIRVNEQFF,TGCAGCGTTATCATCAGAGTCAATGAGCAGTTCTTC
-,TRBD2,12,TRBJ2-7,TRBV29-1,CSVGAGGYEQYF,TGCAGCGTAGGAGCGGGAGGATACGAGCAGTACTTC
once,-,11,TRBJ1-2,TRBV5-6,CASSLGLHYTF,TGTGCCAGCAGCTTGGGACTTCACTACACCTTC
-,-,12,TRBJ1-4,TRBV2,CASRDPNEKLFF,TGTGCCAGCCGGGACCCCAATGAAAAACTGTTTTTT
once,-,13,TRBJ2-5,TRBV2,CASSEAFGETQYF,TGTGCCAGCAGTGAAGCGTTCGGAGAGACCCAGTACTTC
-,TRBD2,16,TRBJ2-6,TRBV27,CASGGLFPSGANVLTF,TGTGCCAGCGGGGGACTATTTCCCTCTGGGGCCAACGTCCTGACTTTC
-,-,12,TRBJ1-2,TRBV18,CASSPTRGGYTF,TGTGCCAGCTCACCAACCCGGGGGGGCTACACCTTC
many,TRBD1,15,TRBJ1-2,TRBV11-2,CASSARQGVNYGYTF,TGTGCCAGCAGCGCCCGACAGGGTGTCAACTATGGCTACACCTTC
many,-,12,TRBJ2-7,TRBV5-1,CASSLYTYEQYF,TGCGCCAGCAGCCTTTACACGTACGAGCAGTACTTC
-,TRBD2,13,TRBJ2-3,TRBV6-5,CASSYSSTSGGSF,TGTGCCAGCAGTTACTCGTCGACTAGCGGGGGATCCTTT
-,TRBD1,14,TRBJ2-7,TRBV10-3,CAISFRDRGHEQYF,TGTGCCATCAGTTTCCGGGACAGGGGTCACGAGCAGTACTTC
many,-,17,TRBJ1-1,TRBV6-6,CASSPTRIQGPRTEAFF,TGTGCCAGCAGTCCGACTCGAATACAGGGCCCGAGAACTGAAGCTTTCTTT
few,-,15,TRBJ2-7,TRBV20-1,CSAKQIAFFGYEQYF,TGCAGTGCAAAACAAATAGCGTTTTTTGGCTACGAGCAGTACTTC
-,-,16,TRBJ2-6,TRBV5-1,CASSDQGGSGANVLTF,TGCGCCAGCAGCGATCAGGGGGGCTCTGGGGCCAACGTCCTGACTTTC
-,TRBD1,16,TRBJ1-4,TRBV25-1,CASSESVGTGREKLFF,TGTGCCAGCAGTGAATCTGTAGGGACAGGCCGCGAAAAACTGTTTTTT
many,TRBD2,12,TRBJ2-5,TRBV20-1,CSAVGLAETQYF,TGCAGTGCTGTAGGACTAGCCGAGACCCAGTACTTC
-,-,13,TRBJ1-6,TRBV10-2,CASRAGDNSPLHF,TGCGCCAGCAGAGCGGGGGATAATTCACCCCTCCACTTT
-,-,15,TRBJ2-6,TRBV10-3,CAIRAPFSGANVLTF,TGTGCCATCCGGGCCCCTTTCTCTGGGGCCAACGTCCTGACTTTC
few,-,15,TRBJ1-1,TRBV30,CAWTRGGLMNTEAFF,TGTGCCTGGACTCGGGGGGGACTTATGAACACTGAAGCTTTCTTT
many,-,18,TRBJ2-7,TRBV5-5,CASSLAPSGTSISYEQYF,TGTGCCAGCAGCTTGGCCCCGTCAGGTACCTCGATCTCCTACGAGCAGTACTTC
-,TRBD1,14,TRBJ1-2,TRBV5-1,CATKTDRNSYGYTF,TGCGCCACCAAAACGGACAGGAACTCGTATGGCTACACCTTC
-,TRBD2,17,TRBJ2-5,TRBV25-1,CASSARGGLAGIGTQYF,TGTGCCAGCAGTGCTAGAGGTGGGCTAGCGGGGATTGGGACCCAGTACTTC
few,-,15,TRBJ2-3,TRBV3-1,CASSQEGRSGDTQYF,TGTGCCAGCAGCCAAGAGGGACGCTCTGGGGATACGCAGTATTTT
many,-,11,TRBJ2-7,TRBV10-3,CAISNSYEQYF,TGTGCCATCAGTAACTCCTACGAGCAGTACTTC
-,-,12,TRBJ2-7,TRBV19,CASSIPGYEQYF,TGTGCCAGTAGTATCCCCGGCTACGAGCAGTACTTC
-,TRBD1,14,TRBJ2-7,TRBV28,CASSHRGVVREQYF,TGTGCCAGCAGTCACAGGGGGGTGGTCCGGGAGCAGTACTTC
many,-,10,TRBJ2-2,TRBV10-3,CATFQGELFF,TGTGCCACCTTTCAGGGGGAGCTGTTTTTT
many,TRBD1,15,TRBJ1-5,TRBV4-1,CASSPGQGPGGPQHF,TGCGCCAGCAGCCCTGGACAGGGCCCCGGTGGGCCCCAGCATTTT
-,-,16,TRBJ2-6,TRBV2,CASRHTGYAGANVLTF,TGTGCCAGCCGTCACACAGGGTATGCTGGGGCCAACGTCCTGACTTTC
many,TRBD1,15,TRBJ1-5,TRBV12-3/TRBV12-4,CASSHSTGFGQPQHF,TGTGCCAGCAGTCACTCGACAGGGTTCGGTCAGCCCCAGCATTTT
-,TRBD1,15,TRBJ2-7,TRBV28,CASSPQRGRPYEQYF,TGTGCCAGCAGCCCCCAGAGGGGGCGGCCCTACGAGCAGTACTTC
-,TRBD1,14,TRBJ1-4,TRBV29-1,CSVEELTGHEKLFF,TGCAGCGTTGAAGAACTGACAGGGCATGAAAAACTGTTTTTT
-,-,11,TRBJ2-1,TRBV10-3,CAISSFREQFF,TGTGCCATCAGTTCTTTTCGGGAGCAGTTCTTC
many,-,15,TRBJ1-5,TRBV20-1,CSARLQGGFNQPQHF,TGCAGTGCTCGATTACAGGGAGGGTTCAATCAGCCCCAGCATTTT
-,-,13,TRBJ1-1,TRBV7-2,CASSLALGAQAFF,TGTGCCAGCAGCTTAGCGCTGGGGGCTCAAGCTTTCTTT
many,-,14,TRBJ2-7,TRBV10-2,CASSESGYSYEQYF,TGCGCCAGCAGTGAGTCAGGGTATTCCTACGAGCAGTACTTC
-,-,16,TRBJ2-5,TRBV10-3,CATRYRDTGYQETQYF,TGTGCCACGAGGTACCGGGACACTGGGTACCAAGAGACCCAGTACTTC
many,-,14,TRBJ1-2,TRBV20-1,CSARGEGRPLGYTF,TGCAGTGCTAGAGGCGAGGGCAGGCCCTTGGGCTACACCTTC
-,-,16,TRBJ1-2,TRBV20-1,CSASSQVDGSLYGYTF,TGCAGTGCCAGCAGCCAAGTGGACGGCTCCCTCTATGGCTACACCTTC
-,-,12,TRBJ1-1,TRBV12-3/TRBV12-4,CASRSFGIRAFF,TGTGCCAGCAGATCCTTCGGCATTCGGGCTTTCTTT